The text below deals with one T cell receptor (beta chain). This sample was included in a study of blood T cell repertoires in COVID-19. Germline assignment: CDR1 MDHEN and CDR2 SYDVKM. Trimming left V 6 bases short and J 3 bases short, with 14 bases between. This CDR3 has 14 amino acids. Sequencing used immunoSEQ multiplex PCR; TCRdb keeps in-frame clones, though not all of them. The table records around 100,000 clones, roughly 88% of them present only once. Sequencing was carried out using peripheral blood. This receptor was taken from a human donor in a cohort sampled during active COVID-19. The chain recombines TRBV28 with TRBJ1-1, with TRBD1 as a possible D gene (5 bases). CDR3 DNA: TGTGCCAGCAGCAATATTCAGGGATACACTGAAGCTTTCTTT. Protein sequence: CASSNIQGYTEAFF.